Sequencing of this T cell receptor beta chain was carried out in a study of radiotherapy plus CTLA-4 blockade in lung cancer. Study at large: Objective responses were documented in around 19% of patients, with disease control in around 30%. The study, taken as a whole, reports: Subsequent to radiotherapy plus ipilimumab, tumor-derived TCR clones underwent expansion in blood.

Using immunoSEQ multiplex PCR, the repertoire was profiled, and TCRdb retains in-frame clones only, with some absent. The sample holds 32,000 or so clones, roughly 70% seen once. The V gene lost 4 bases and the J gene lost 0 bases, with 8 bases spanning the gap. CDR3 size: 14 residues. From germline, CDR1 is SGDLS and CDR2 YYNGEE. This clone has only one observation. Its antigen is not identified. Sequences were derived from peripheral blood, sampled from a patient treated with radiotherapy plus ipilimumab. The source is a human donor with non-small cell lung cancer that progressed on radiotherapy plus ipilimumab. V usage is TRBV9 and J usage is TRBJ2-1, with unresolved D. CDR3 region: CASSTWGSYNEQFF. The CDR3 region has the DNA TGTGCCAGCAGCACCTGGGGCTCCTACAATGAGCAGTTCTTC.